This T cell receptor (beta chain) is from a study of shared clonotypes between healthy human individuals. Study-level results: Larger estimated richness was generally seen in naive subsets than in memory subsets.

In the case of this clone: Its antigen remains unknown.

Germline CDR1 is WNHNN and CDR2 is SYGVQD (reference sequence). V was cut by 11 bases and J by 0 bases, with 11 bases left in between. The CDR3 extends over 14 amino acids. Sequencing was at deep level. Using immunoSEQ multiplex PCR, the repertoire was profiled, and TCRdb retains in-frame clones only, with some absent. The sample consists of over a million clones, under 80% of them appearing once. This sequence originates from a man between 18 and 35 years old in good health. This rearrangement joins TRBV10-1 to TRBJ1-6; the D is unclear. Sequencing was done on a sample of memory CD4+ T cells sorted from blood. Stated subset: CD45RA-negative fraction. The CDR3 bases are TGCGCCGAACGCGGAAGCTCCTATAATTCACCCCTCCACTTT. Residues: CAERGSSYNSPLHF.